This T cell receptor (beta chain) stems from a study of regulatory T cells in long-lasting Graves disease. Study-wide findings and caveats: The persistent group shared 2,741 public clonotypes, more than the 950 to 1,000 shared by new patients.

This CDR3 is built from 14 residues. Per the germline V gene, CDR1 is SGHVS and CDR2 is FQNEAQ. The trim removed 7 bases at V and 3 bases at J, leaving 5 bases unmatched. This clonotype was detected ten times or more. The target antigen is unknown. The time point: newly diagnosed GD, antithyroid drugs for less than 3 months. RNA from PBMCs was the source of the TCR library. HTBI primers from iRepertoire and Arm-PCR of CDR3 regions yielded the TCR beta libraries. TCRdb re-analysed the multiplex PCR reads in MiXCR, keeping a single row per CDR3 protein. The sample gives about 540,000 distinct CDR3 sequences, about 13% of which show up once; 8.5% to 10% is in the top ten. These data also featured in a second study, about T cells in Graves' hyperthyroidism and ophthalmopathy. That paper adds: The HTBI primer set drove a first-round RT-PCR of the TCR CDR3.

The sequencing here drew on peripheral blood mononuclear cells (PBMCs), taken at new diagnosis, from a patient treated with antithyroid drugs. V is TRBV7-8 and J is TRBJ2-1; 8 nucleotides match TRBD1. The sequence came from a man aged 30 to 39 with Graves disease. The CDR3 coding sequence is TGTGCCAGCACCCGACAGGGGCTCTACAATGAGCAGTTCTTC. Translating gives CASTRQGLYNEQFF. The variable domain in full, with the rest retrieved from reference TRBV7-8 and TRBJ2-1, is GAGVSQSPRYKVAKRGQDVALRCDPISGHVSLFWYQQALGQGPEFLTYFQNEAQLDKSGLPSDRFFAERPEGSVSTLKIQRTQQEDSAVYLCASTRQGLYNEQFFGPGTRLTVL.